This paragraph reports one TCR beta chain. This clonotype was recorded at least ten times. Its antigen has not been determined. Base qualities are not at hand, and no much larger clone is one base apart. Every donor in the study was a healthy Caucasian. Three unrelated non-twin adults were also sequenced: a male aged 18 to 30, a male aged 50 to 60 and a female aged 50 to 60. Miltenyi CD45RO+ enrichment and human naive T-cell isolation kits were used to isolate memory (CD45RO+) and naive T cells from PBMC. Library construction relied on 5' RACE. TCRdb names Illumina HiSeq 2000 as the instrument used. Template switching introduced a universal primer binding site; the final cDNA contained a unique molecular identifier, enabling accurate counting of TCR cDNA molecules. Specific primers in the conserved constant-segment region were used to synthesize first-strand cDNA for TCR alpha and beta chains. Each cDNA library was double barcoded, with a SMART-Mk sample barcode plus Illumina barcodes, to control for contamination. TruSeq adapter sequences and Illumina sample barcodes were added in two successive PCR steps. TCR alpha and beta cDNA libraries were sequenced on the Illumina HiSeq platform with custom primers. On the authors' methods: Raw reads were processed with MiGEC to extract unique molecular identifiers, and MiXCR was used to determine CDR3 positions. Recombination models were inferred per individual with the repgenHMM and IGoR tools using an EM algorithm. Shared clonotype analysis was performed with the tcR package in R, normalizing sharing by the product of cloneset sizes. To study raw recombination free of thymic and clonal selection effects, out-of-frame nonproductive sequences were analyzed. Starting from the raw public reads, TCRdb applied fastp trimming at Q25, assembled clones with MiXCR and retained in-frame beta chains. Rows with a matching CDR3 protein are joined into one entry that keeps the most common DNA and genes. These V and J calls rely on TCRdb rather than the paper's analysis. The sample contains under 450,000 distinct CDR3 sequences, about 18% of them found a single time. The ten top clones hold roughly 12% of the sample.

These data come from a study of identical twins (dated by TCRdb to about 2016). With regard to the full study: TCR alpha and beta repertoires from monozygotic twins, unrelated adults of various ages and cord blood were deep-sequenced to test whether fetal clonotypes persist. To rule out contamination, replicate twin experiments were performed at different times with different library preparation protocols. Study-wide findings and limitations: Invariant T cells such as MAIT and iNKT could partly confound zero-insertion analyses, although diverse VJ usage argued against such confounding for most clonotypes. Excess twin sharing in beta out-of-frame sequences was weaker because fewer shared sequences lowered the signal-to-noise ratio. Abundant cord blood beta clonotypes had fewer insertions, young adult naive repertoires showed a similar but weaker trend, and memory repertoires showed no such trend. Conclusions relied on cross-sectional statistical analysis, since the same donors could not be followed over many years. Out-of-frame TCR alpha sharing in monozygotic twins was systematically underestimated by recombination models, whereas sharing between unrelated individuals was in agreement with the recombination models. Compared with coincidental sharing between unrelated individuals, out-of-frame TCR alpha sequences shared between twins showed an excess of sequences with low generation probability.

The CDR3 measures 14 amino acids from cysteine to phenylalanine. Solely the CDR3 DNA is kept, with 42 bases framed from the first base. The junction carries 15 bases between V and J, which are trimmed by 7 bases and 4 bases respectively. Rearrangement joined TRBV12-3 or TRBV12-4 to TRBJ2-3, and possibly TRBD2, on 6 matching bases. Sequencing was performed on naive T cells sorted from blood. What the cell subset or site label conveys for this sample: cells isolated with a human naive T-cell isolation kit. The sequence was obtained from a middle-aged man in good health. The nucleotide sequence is TGTGCCAGCACTTCGCCGGGGGTCGCAGATACGCAGTATTTT. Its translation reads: CASTSPGVADTQYF.